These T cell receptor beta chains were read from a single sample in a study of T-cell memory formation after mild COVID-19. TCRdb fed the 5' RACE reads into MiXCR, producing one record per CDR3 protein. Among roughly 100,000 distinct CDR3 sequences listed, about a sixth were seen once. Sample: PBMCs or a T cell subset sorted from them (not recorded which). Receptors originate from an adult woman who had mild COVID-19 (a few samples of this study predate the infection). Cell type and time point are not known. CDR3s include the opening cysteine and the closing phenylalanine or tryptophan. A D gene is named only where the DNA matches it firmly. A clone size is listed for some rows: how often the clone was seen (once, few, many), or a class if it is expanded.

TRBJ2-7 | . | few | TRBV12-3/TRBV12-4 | CASSPLRVYEQYF | TGTGCCAGCAGTCCCTTGAGGGTTTACGAGCAGTACTTC
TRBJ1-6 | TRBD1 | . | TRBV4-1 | CASSQEGQLNSPLHF | TGCGCCAGCAGCCAAGAGGGACAGCTTAATTCACCCCTCCACTTT
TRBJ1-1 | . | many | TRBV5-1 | CASSAGQITEAFF | TGCGCCAGCTCTGCCGGACAGATCACTGAAGCTTTCTTT
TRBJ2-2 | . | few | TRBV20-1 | CSARDLDAERPGELFF | TGCAGTGCTAGAGATCTGGACGCGGAGCGCCCCGGGGAGCTGTTTTTT
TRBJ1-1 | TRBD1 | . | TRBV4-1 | CASSLKGQPRTEAFF | TGCGCCAGCAGCCTCAAGGGACAGCCCCGGACTGAAGCTTTCTTT
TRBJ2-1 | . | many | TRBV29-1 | CSVLYLGRGLENEQFF | TGCAGCGTTCTATACCTGGGTCGAGGTCTTGAGAATGAGCAGTTCTTC
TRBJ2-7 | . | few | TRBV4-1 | CASSQVSGVSYEQYF | TGCGCCAGCAGCCAAGTTTCAGGGGTATCCTACGAGCAGTACTTC
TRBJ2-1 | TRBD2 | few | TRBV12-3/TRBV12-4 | CASSFSSGKSGTYNEQFF | TGTGCCAGCAGTTTTTCTAGCGGGAAGTCCGGGACCTACAATGAGCAGTTCTTC
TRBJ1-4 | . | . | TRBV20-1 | CSARDRGRAEKLFF | TGCAGTGCTAGAGATCGGGGGCGAGCTGAAAAACTGTTTTTT
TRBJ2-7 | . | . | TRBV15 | CATSRDVDEQYF | TGTGCCACCAGCAGAGATGTGGACGAGCAGTACTTC
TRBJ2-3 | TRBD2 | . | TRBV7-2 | CATSTGTSGTDTQYF | TGTGCCACCTCAACCGGGACTAGCGGCACAGATACGCAGTATTTT
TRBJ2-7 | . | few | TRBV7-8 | CASSSTESYEQYF | TGTGCCAGCAGCTCGACAGAGTCCTACGAGCAGTACTTC
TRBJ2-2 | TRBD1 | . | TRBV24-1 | CATSVIDGYRGSGELFF | TGTGCCACCAGTGTCATCGATGGGTACAGGGGTTCCGGGGAGCTGTTTTTT
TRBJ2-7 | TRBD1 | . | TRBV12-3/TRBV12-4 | CASSPGDSPYEQYF | TGTGCCAGCAGTCCTGGGGACAGCCCTTACGAGCAGTACTTC
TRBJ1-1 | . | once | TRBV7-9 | CASSSIPRGNTEAFF | TGTGCCAGCAGCTCTATCCCGAGGGGAAACACTGAAGCTTTCTTT
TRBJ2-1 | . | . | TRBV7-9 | CASSSFRSEQFF | TGTGCCAGCAGCTCATTCCGGTCCGAGCAGTTCTTC
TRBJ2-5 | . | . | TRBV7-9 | CASSPGQHSNQETQYF | TGTGCCAGCAGCCCCGGACAGCACTCGAACCAAGAGACCCAGTACTTC
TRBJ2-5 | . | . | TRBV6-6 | CASKYSNWGQETQYF | TGTGCCAGCAAATACTCCAACTGGGGACAAGAGACCCAGTACTTC
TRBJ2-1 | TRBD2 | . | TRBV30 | CAWSVPQYNSGGPFF | TGTGCCTGGAGTGTTCCTCAATACAATAGCGGGGGGCCGTTCTTC
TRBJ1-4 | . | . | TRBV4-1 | CASSQDPRERLEKLFF | TGCGCCAGCAGCCAAGATCCCAGGGAGAGGTTGGAAAAACTGTTTTTT
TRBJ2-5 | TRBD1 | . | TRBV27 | CASSFSRQGWTETQYF | TGTGCCAGCAGTTTCTCTCGACAGGGGTGGACGGAGACCCAGTACTTC
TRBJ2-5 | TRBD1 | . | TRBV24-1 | CATSDLGTGGETQYF | TGTGCCACCAGTGATTTGGGGACAGGCGGGGAGACCCAGTACTTC
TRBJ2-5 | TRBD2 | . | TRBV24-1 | CATSESGASGGTQYF | TGTGCCACCAGTGAGTCGGGGGCAAGCGGGGGGACCCAGTACTTC
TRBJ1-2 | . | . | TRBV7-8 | CASSLAFRAAPNYGYTF | TGTGCCAGCAGCTTAGCCTTCCGGGCAGCGCCTAACTATGGCTACACCTTC
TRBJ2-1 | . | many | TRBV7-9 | CASSLGLGLHEQFF | TGTGCCAGCAGCTTGGGTCTTGGGCTCCATGAGCAGTTCTTC